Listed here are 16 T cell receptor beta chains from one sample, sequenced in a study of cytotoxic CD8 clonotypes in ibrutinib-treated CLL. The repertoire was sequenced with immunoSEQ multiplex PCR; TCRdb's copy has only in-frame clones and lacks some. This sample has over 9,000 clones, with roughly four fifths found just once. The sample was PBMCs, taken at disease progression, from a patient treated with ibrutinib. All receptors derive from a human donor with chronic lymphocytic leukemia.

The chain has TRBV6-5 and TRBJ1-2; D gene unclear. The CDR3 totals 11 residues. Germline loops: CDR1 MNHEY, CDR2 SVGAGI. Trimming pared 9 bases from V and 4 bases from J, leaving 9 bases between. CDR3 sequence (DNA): TGTGCCAGTGGCAACGCCTATGGCTACACCTTC. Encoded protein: CASGNAYGYTF.

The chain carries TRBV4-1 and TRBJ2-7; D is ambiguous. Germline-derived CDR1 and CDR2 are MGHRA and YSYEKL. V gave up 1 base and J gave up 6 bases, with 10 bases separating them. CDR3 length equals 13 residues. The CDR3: CASSQGTFFEQYF. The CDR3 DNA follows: TGCGCCAGCAGCCAAGGGACCTTTTTCGAGCAGTACTTC.

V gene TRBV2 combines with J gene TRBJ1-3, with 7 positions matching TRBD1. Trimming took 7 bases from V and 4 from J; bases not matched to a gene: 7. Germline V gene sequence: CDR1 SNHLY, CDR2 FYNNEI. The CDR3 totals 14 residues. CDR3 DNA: TGTGCCAGCACCACACAGGGGACAGGAAACACCATATATTTT. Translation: CASTTQGTGNTIYF.

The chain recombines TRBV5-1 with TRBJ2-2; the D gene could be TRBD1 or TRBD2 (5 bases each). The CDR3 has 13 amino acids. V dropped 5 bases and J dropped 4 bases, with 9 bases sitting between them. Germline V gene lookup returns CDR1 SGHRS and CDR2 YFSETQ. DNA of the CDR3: TGCGCCAGCAGTAGGGACGTCACCGGGGAGCTGTTTTTT. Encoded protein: CASSRDVTGELFF.

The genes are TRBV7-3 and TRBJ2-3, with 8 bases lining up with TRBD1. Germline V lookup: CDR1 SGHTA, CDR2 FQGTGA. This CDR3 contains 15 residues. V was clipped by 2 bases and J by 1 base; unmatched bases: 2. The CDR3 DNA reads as TGTGCCAGCAGCTTACCGGGACAGGGCACAGATACGCAGTATTTT. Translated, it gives CASSLPGQGTDTQYF.

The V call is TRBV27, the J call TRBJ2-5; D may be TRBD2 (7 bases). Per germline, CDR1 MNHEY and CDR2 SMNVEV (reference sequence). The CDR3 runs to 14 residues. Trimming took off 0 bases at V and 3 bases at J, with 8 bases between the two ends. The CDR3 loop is CASSLSGGEETQYF. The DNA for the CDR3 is TGTGCCAGCAGTTTATCAGGGGGGGAAGAGACCCAGTACTTC.

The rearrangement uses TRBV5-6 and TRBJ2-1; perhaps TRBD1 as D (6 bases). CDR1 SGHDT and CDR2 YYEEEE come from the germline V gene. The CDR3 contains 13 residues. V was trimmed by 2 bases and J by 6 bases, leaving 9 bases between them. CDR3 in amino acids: CASSLQGGNEQFF. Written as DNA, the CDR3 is TGTGCCAGCAGCTTACAGGGTGGCAATGAGCAGTTCTTC.

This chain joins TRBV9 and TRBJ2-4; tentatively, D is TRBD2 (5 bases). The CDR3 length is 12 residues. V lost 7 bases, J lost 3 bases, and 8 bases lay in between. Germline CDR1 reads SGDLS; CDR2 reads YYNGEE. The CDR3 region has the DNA TGTGCCAGCGGAGGAGTCAAAAACATTCAGTACTTC. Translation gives CASGGVKNIQYF.

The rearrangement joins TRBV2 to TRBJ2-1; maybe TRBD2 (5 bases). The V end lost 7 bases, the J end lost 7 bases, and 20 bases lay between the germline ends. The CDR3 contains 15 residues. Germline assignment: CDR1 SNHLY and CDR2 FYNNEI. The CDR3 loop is CASTAASWSGNEQFF. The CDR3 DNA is TGTGCCAGCACGGCGGCTAGCTGGTCTGGGAATGAGCAGTTCTTC. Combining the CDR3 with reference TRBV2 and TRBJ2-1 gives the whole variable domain EPEVTQTPSHQVTQMGQEVILRCVPISNHLYFYWYRQILGQKVEFLVSFYNNEISEKSEIFDDQFSVERPDGSNFTLKIRSTKLEDSAMYFCASTAASWSGNEQFFGPGTRLTVL.

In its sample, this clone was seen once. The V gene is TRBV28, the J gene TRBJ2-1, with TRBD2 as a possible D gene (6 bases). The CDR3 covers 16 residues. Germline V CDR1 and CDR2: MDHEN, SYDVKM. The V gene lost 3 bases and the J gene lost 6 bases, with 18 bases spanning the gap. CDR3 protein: CASSLSGTSPTNEQFF. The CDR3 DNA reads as TGTGCCAGCAGTTTGTCGGGGACTTCTCCCACCAATGAGCAGTTCTTC.

This chain's CDR3 is CASSLAPGSPANYEQYF. The CDR3 DNA sequence: TGCGCCAGCAGCTTGGCTCCAGGATCCCCCGCTAATTACGAGCAGTACTTC. The chain carries TRBV5-1 and TRBJ2-7; D gene unclear. V gave up 0 bases and J gave up 4 bases, with 20 bases separating them. This CDR3 spans 17 amino acids. Germline assignment: CDR1 SGHRS and CDR2 YFSETQ.

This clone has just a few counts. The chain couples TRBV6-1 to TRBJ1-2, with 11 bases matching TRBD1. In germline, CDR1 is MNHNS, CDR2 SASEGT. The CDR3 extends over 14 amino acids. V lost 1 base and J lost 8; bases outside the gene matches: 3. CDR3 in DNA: TGTGCCAGCAGTGAAGGGGACAGGGGGTCGGGCTACACCTTC. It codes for CASSEGDRGSGYTF.

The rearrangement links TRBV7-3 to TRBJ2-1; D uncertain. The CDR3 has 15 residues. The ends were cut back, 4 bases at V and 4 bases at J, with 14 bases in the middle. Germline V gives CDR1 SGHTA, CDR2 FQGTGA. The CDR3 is CASSSEIEAYNEQFF. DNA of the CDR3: TGTGCCAGCAGCTCGGAGATTGAGGCTTACAATGAGCAGTTCTTC.

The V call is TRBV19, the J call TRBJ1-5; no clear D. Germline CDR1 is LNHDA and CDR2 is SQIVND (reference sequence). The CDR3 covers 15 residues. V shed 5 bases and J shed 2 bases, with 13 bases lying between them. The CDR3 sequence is CASSPRGLGNQPQHF. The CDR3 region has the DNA TGTGCCAGTAGTCCTCGAGGGTTAGGCAATCAGCCCCAGCATTTT. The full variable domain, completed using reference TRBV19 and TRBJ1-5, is DGGITQSPKYLFRKEGQNVTLSCEQNLNHDAMYWYRQDPGQGLRLIYYSQIVNDFQKGDIAEGYSVSREKKESFPLTVTSAQKNPTAFYLCASSPRGLGNQPQHFGDGTRLSIL.

The CDR3 nucleotides are TGTGCCAGTAGACCAGCTAGCGGGAGCTCCTACAATGAGCAGTTCTTC. This sequence encodes CASRPASGSSYNEQFF. V usage is TRBV19 and J usage is TRBJ2-1; 10 bases align to TRBD2. V shed 6 bases, J shed 0 bases, and the junction held 5 bases outside the gene matches. From germline, CDR1 is LNHDA and CDR2 SQIVND (reference sequence). The CDR3 loop spans 16 amino acids.

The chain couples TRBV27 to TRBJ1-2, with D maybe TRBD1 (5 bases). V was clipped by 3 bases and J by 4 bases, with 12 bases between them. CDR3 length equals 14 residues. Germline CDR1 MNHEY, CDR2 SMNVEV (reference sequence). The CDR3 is CASSLVGEGYGYTF. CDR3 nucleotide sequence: TGTGCCAGCAGTTTGGTGGGGGAGGGCTATGGCTACACCTTC.